This T cell receptor beta chain is drawn from a study of T-cell memory formation after mild COVID-19. Findings and limits, study-wide: The study found contracting CD4+ clones mainly in CM and EM and contracting CD8+ clones in EMRA. Memory sampled before infection contained some responding clones, suggesting cross-reactive memory joined. In second-wave clones peaking day 37, SARS-CoV-2 specificity remained unconfirmed.

V was pared by 1 base and J by 2 bases, with 9 bases between. The CDR3 runs 16 residues. Germline assignment: CDR1 SEHNR and CDR2 FQNEAQ (reference sequence). From the 5' RACE reads, TCRdb called clonotypes with MiXCR, one entry per CDR3 protein. Here the sample spans a few hundred thousand distinct CDR3 sequences, around 15% being singletons. Notes on this clonotype: Antigen unknown.

This receptor was taken from a man younger than 35 who had mild COVID-19 (a few samples of this study predate the infection). Cell type and time point are not known. The chain uses TRBV7-9 and TRBJ2-6; D gene ambiguous. Specimen: PBMCs or a T cell subset sorted from them (not recorded which). CDR3 DNA: TGTGCCAGCAGCTTAGACCTACGGCCTGGGGCCAACGTCCTGACTTTC. Translation: CASSLDLRPGANVLTF.